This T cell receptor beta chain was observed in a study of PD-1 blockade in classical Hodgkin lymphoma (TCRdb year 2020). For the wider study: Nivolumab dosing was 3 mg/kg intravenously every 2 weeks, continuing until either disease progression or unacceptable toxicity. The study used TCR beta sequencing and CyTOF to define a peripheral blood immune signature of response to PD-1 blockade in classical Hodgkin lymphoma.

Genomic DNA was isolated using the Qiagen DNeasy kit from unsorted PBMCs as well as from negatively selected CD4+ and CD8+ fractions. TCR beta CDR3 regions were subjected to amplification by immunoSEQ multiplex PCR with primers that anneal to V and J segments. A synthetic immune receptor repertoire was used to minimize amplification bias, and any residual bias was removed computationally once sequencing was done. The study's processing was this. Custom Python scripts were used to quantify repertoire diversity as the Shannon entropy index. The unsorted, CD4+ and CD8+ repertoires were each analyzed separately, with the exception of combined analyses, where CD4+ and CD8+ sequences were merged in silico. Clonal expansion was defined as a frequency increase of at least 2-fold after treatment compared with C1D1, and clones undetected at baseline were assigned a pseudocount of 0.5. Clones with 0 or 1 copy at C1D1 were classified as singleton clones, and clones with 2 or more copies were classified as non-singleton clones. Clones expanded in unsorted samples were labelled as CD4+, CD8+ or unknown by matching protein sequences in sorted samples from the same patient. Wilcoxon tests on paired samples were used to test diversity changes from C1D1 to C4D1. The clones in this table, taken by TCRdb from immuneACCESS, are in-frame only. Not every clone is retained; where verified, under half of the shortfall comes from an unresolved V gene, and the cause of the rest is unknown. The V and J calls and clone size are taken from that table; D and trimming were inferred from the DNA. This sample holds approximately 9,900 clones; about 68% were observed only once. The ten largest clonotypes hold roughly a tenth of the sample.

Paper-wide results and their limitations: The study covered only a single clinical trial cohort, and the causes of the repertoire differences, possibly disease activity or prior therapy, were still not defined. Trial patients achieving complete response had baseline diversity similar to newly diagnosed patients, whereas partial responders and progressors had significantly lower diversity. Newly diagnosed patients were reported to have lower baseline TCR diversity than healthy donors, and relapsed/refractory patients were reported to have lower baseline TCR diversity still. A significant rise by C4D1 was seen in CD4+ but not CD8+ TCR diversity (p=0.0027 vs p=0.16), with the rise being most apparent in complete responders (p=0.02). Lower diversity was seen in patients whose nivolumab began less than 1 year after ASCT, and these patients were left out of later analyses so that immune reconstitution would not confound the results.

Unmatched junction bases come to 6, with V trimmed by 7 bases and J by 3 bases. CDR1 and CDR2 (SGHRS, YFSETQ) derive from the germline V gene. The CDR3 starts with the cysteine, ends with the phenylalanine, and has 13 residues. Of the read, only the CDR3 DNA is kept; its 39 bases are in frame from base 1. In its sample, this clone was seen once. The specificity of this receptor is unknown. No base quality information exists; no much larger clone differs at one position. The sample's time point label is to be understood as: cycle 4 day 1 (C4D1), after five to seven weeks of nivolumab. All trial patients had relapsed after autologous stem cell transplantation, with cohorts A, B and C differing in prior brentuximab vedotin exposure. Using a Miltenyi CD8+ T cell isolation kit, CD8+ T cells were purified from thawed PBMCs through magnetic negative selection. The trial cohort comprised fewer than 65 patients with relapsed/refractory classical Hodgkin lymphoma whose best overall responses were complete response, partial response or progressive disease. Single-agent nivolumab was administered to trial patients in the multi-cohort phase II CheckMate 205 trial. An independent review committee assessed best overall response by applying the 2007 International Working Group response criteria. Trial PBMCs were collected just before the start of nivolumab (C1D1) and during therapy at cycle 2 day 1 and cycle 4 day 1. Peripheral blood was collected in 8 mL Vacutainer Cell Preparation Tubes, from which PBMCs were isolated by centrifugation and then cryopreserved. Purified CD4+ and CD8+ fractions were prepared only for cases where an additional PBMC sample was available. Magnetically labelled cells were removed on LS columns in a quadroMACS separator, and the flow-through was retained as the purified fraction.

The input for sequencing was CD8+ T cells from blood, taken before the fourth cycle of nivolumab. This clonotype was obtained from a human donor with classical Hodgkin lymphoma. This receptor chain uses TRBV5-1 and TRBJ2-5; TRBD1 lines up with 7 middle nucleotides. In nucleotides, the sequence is TGCGCCAGCGCGAATGGACAGGAAGAGACCCAGTACTTC. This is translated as CASANGQEETQYF.